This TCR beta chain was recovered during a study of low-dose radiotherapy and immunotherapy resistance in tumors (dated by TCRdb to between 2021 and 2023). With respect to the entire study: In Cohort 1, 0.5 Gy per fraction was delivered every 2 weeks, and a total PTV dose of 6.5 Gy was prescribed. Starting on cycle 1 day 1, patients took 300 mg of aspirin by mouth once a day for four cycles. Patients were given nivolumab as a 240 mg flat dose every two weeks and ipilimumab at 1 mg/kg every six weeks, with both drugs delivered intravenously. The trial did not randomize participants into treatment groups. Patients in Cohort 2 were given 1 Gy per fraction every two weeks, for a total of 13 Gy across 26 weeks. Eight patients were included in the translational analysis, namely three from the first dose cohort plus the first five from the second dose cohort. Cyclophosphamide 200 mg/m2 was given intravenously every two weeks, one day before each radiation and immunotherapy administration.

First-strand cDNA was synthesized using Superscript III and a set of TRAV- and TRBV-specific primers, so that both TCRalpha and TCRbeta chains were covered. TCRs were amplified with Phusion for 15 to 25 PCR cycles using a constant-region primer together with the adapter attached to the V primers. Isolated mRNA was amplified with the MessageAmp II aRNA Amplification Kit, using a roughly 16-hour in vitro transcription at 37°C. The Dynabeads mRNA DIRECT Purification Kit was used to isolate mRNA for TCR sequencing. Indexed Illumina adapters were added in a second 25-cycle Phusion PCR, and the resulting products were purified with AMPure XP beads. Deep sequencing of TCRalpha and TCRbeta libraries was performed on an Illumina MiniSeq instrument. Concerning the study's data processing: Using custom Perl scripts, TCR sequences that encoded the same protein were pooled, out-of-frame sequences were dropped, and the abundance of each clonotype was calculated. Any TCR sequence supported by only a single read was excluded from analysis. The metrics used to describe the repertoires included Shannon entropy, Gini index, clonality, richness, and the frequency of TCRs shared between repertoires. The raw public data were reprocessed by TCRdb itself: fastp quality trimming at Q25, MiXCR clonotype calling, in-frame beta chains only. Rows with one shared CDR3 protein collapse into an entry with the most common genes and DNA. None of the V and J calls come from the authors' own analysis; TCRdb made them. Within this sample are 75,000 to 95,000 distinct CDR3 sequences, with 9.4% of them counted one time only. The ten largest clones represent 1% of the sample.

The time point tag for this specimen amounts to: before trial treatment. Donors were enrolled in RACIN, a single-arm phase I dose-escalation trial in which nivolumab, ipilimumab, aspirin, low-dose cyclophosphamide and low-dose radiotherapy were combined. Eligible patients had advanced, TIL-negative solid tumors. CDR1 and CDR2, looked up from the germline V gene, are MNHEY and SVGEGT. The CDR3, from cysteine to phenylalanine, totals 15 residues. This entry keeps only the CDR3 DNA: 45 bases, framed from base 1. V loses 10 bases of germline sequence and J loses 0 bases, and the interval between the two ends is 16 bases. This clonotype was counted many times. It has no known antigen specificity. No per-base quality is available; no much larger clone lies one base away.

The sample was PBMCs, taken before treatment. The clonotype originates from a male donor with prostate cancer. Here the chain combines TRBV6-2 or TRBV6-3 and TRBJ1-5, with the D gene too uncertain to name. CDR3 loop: CATKAGAISNQPQHF. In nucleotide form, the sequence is TGTGCCACTAAAGCCGGTGCTATTAGCAATCAGCCCCAGCATTTT.